This entry concerns a single TCR beta chain. This specimen comes from a study of OX40 agonist ivuxolimab in advanced cancers. Study information: As their treatment, patients were administered ivuxolimab, an agonistic anti-OX40 (CD134) antibody.

Measured with immunoSEQ multiplex PCR; TCRdb has only the in-frame clones, and not every one. The data hold about 79,000 clones, with around 91% observed a single time. Blood draws occurred at baseline, cycle 4 day 1, and cycle 7 day 1. The V gene's germline CDR1 is SGHTS and CDR2 YDEGEE. Trimming shortened V by 0 bases and J by 10 bases, and 13 bases separated the two germline ends. The CDR3 is made up of 14 amino acids. The sequenced sample was CD4+ or CD8+ T cells sorted from blood, obtained in a trial of the OX40 agonist ivuxolimab. This TCR derives from an adult with an advanced solid tumor such as melanoma, head and neck, liver or kidney cancer. V and J are TRBV5-8 and TRBJ2-2; D gene ambiguous. The CDR3 spells CASSLERAEEELFF. The CDR3 region has the DNA TGTGCCAGCAGCTTGGAACGGGCCGAAGAGGAGCTGTTTTTT.